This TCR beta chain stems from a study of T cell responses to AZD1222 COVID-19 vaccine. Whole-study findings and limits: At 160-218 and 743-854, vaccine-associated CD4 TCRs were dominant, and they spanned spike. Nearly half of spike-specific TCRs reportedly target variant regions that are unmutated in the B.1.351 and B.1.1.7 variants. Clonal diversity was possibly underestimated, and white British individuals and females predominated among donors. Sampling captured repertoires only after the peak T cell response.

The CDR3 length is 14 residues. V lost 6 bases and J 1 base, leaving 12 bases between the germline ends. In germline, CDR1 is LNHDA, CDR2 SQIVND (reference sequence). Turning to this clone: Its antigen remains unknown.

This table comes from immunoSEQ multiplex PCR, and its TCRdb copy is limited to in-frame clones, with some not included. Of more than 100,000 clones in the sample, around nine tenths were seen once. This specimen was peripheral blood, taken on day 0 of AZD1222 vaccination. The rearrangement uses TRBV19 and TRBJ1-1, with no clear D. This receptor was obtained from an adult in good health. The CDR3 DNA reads TGTGCCAGTAGCCGAGGACGGTCGAACACTGAAGCTTTCTTT. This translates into CASSRGRSNTEAFF.